This passage covers 29 T cell receptor beta chains from one sample sequenced in a study of CD8 T cells in ankylosing spondylitis. MiXCR, applied by TCRdb to the 5' RACE reads, yields one record per CDR3 protein. Of some 130,000 distinct CDR3 sequences listed, approximately 14% are singletons. The sample consisted of blood, either unsorted or a sorted T cell fraction (not recorded which). These receptors all come from a female donor with ankylosing spondylitis or in good health (not recorded which).

V usage is TRBV12-3 or TRBV12-4 and J usage is TRBJ1-1, with D perhaps matching TRBD1 (5 bases). Trimming shortened V by 6 bases and J by 1 base, and 15 bases separated the two germline ends. This CDR3 has 15 residues. The CDR3 sequence: CASRHGAGPNTEAFF. The CDR3 region has the DNA TGTGCCAGCAGGCATGGGGCCGGGCCGAACACTGAAGCTTTCTTT.

This clonotype has a count of ten or more. This chain uses TRBV7-6 with TRBJ2-3; 9 nucleotides agree with TRBD2. Germline assignment: CDR1 SGHVS and CDR2 FNYEAQ. Trimming removed 2 bases from V and 5 bases from J; junction bases left unmatched: 5. The CDR3 is 15 amino acids. Here the CDR3 reads CASSLMAGGGDTQYF. The CDR3 DNA reads as TGTGCCAGCAGCTTAATGGCGGGGGGGGGAGATACGCAGTATTTT.

The chain links TRBV3-1 to TRBJ1-2; 8 bases match TRBD1. Germline trimming cut 0 bases from V and 4 bases from J; bases unmatched to any gene: 10. CDR3 length: 17 residues. The V gene's germline CDR1 is LGHDT and CDR2 YNNKEL (reference sequence). CDR3: CASSQDTGAGGSYGYTF. As DNA, the CDR3 is TGTGCCAGCAGCCAAGATACGGGGGCAGGGGGCAGCTATGGCTACACCTTC.

This clonotype has ten or more counts. V gene TRBV5-1 combines with J gene TRBJ2-3; D unresolved. There are 14 residues in the CDR3. Trimming took off 0 bases at V and 2 bases at J, with 7 bases between the two ends. Germline-derived CDR1 and CDR2 are SGHRS and YFSETQ. The CDR3 sequence is CASSLGLPTDTQYF. In nucleotides, the CDR3 is TGCGCCAGCAGCTTGGGACTTCCCACAGATACGCAGTATTTT.

This clonotype was observed at least ten times. The chain employs TRBV30 and TRBJ1-4; D ambiguous. The CDR3 contains 12 residues. The germline gives CDR1 GTSNPN, CDR2 SVGIG (reference sequence). The V and J ends lost 0 bases and 4 bases respectively, with 3 bases between them. Here the CDR3 reads CAWSVYNEKLFF. The CDR3 DNA sequence: TGTGCCTGGAGTGTTTATAATGAAAAACTGTTTTTT.

This clonotype appeared many times. This chain uses TRBV27 with TRBJ2-4, with 8 bases identical to TRBD1. Germline CDR1 reads MNHEY; CDR2 reads SMNVEV (reference sequence). With V trimmed by 6 bases and J by 10 bases, 8 bases remained unmatched. The length of the CDR3 is 13 residues. CDR3 nucleotides: TGTGCCAGCAGGGAAGGGACAGGTGGGATTCAGTACTTC. Translating gives CASREGTGGIQYF.

This clonotype was seen more than once but under ten times. The CDR3 spells CASSPQGQGREKLFF. The CDR3, as DNA: TGTGCCAGCAGCCCACAAGGACAGGGTCGAGAAAAACTGTTTTTT. The rearrangement joins TRBV11-2 to TRBJ1-4; 8 nucleotides agree with TRBD1. CDR3 size: 15 residues. In germline, CDR1 is SGHAT, CDR2 FQNNGV. The V and J ends lost 5 bases and 8 bases, in that order; junction bases with no gene match: 10.

V usage is TRBV12-3 or TRBV12-4 and J usage is TRBJ2-1, with 9 bases matching TRBD2. The CDR3 spans 16 residues. The V gene end was trimmed by 3 bases and the J gene end by 4 bases; junction bases not matched to a gene: 7. The CDR3 region has the DNA TGTGCCAGCAGTTTCATTGCGGGGGGGCCGTACAATGAGCAGTTCTTC. Translated, it gives CASSFIAGGPYNEQFF.

This clonotype appeared a few times. The chain links TRBV12-3 or TRBV12-4 to TRBJ1-1, with D possibly being TRBD1 (6 bases). This CDR3 contains 17 residues. The ends were cut back, 3 bases at V and 0 bases at J, with 17 bases in the middle. The CDR3 bases are TGTGCCAGCAGTTTTTCAAATACAGGGCGAATGAACACTGAAGCTTTCTTT. Amino acids: CASSFSNTGRMNTEAFF.

This clonotype was recorded a few times. The J gene is TRBJ2-2, the V gene TRBV18, with unresolved D. The CDR3 totals 14 residues. The V end was cut by 0 bases, the J end by 4 bases, with 6 bases between. Germline V CDR1 and CDR2: KGHSH, LQKENI. CDR3 nucleotides: TGTGCCAGCTCACCACCATTAACCACCGGGGAGCTGTTTTTT. This encodes CASSPPLTTGELFF.

This clonotype has a count of ten or more. The chain is built from TRBV19 and TRBJ1-4; the D is unclear. CDR3 length: 12 residues. Germline CDR1 is LNHDA and CDR2 is SQIVND (reference sequence). With 4 bases removed from V and 6 bases from J, the gap between germline ends came to 6 bases. The CDR3 loop reads CASSKRDEKLFF. CDR3 in DNA: TGTGCCAGTAGTAAACGAGATGAAAAACTGTTTTTT.

This chain links TRBV30 with TRBJ1-2; D gene unclear. The V end was cut by 2 bases, the J end by 5 bases, with 12 bases between. This CDR3 region has 13 residues. Germline values: CDR1 GTSNPN, CDR2 SVGIG (reference sequence). This CDR3 is CAWSPALGYGYTF. CDR3 coding DNA: TGTGCCTGGAGTCCGGCTTTGGGGTATGGCTACACCTTC. Complete variable domain (other parts from reference TRBV30 and TRBJ1-2): SQTIHQWPATLVQPVGSPLSLECTVEGTSNPNLYWYRQAAGRGLQLLFYSVGIGQISSEVPQNLSASRPQDRQFILSSKKLLLSDSGFYLCAWSPALGYGYTFGSGTRLTVV.

The chain carries TRBV6-2 or TRBV6-3 and TRBJ2-1, with 8 bases identical to TRBD2. After removal of 5 bases from V and 12 bases from J, the junction contained 3 bases not matched to a gene. Germline CDR1 is MNHEY and CDR2 is SVGEGT. This CDR3 region has 11 residues. DNA for the CDR3: TGTGCCAGCAGTCCAGGACTAGCGCAGTTCTTC. It yields the protein CASSPGLAQFF.

On this clonotype: This may stem from a read error, because a much larger clone lies one nucleotide away. The chain is built from TRBV10-3 and TRBJ2-3, with TRBD2 matching 13 bases. CDR1 is ENHRY and CDR2 is SYGVKD in the germline V gene. This CDR3 contains 17 residues. V shed 4 bases, J shed 0 bases, and the junction held 4 bases outside the gene matches. Written as DNA, the CDR3 is TGTGCCATCAGTGGGACTAGCGGGGGCCATAGCACAGATACGCAGTATTTT. Its protein product is CAISGTSGGHSTDTQYF.

The V gene is TRBV7-2, the J gene TRBJ2-7; the match to TRBD2 covers 10 bases. Germline CDR1 and CDR2: SGHTA and FQGNSA. The CDR3 is 15 amino acids. Germline trimming cut 2 bases from V and 2 bases from J; bases unmatched to any gene: 3. CDR3 residues: CASSLYLAGAYEQYF. The CDR3 DNA sequence: TGTGCCAGCAGCTTATACCTAGCGGGAGCCTACGAGCAGTACTTC.

This clonotype was observed many times. This chain connects TRBV19 to TRBJ1-4; weak D call: TRBD1 (6 bases). In germline, CDR1 is LNHDA, CDR2 SQIVND (reference sequence). CDR3 length equals 12 residues. The CDR3 DNA follows: TGTGCAACGGGGAGGGGGAAGGAAAAACTGTTTTTT. Its protein product is CATGRGKEKLFF.

The chain has TRBV20-1 and TRBJ1-4; D might be TRBD1 (5 bases). The CDR3 covers 13 residues. The V gene's germline CDR1 is DFQATT and CDR2 SNEGSKA (reference sequence). Between the trimmed V and J ends, which lost 6 bases and 6 bases, there was a span of 14 bases. The chain's CDR3 is CSAAPGTHEKLFF. The CDR3 DNA reads TGCAGTGCCGCCCCCGGGACTCATGAAAAACTGTTTTTT.

This clonotype has a count of ten or more. The V call is TRBV12-3 or TRBV12-4, the J call TRBJ1-5; unclear D gene. V lost 7 bases to trimming and J lost 5 bases, with 12 bases between them. This CDR3 contains 13 residues. The CDR3 coding sequence is TGTGCCAGCAAACCAGCGGGCTATCAGCCCCAGCATTTT. Its translation: CASKPAGYQPQHF.

The rearrangement joins TRBV20-1 to TRBJ2-7; 9 positions agree with TRBD1. The CDR3 contains 14 residues. V shed 2 bases and J 4 bases; nucleotides not matched to a gene: 6. Germline V gene sequence: CDR1 DFQATT, CDR2 SNEGSKA (reference sequence). The CDR3, as DNA: TGCAGTGCTAGAACCGGGACAGGGTTGTACGAGCAGTACTTC. Translating it yields CSARTGTGLYEQYF.

With respect to this clonotype: A read error may be the cause here, since a much bigger clone is one base away. The CDR3 reads CSARVGAGELVF. CDR3 nucleotide sequence: TGCAGTGCTAGAGTCGGGGCCGGGGAGCTGGTTTTT. This chain links TRBV20-1 with TRBJ2-2, with D perhaps assigned TRBD1 or TRBD2 (5 bases each). This CDR3 has 12 residues. Germline CDR1 and CDR2: DFQATT and SNEGSKA (reference sequence).

This clonotype occurred many times. V and J are TRBV3-1 and TRBJ2-7; D remains unclear. The CDR3 runs to 14 residues. In germline, CDR1 is LGHDT, CDR2 YNNKEL (reference sequence). V was clipped by 1 base and J by 2 bases, with 9 bases between them. The CDR3 loop reads CASSQAPGPYEQYF. CDR3 nucleotides: TGTGCCAGCAGCCAAGCCCCTGGGCCCTACGAGCAGTACTTC.

This chain connects TRBV5-1 to TRBJ2-7, with D perhaps assigned TRBD1 or TRBD2 (5 bases each). The V and J ends lost 0 bases and 2 bases respectively, with 12 bases between them. CDR3 length equals 15 residues. Looked up from germline, CDR1 is SGHRS and CDR2 is YFSETQ. CDR3 in DNA: TGCGCCAGCAGCTTGGCCGGGGACGGTACCTACGAGCAGTACTTC. It translates to CASSLAGDGTYEQYF.

This clonotype was seen more than once but under ten times. The chain combines TRBV20-1 with TRBJ2-5; possibly TRBD2 for D (5 bases). Germline CDR1 DFQATT, CDR2 SNEGSKA (reference sequence). There are 13 residues in the CDR3. The V gene lost 0 bases and the J gene lost 5 bases, with 10 bases spanning the gap. The CDR3 reads CSARDTRRETQYF. Written as DNA, the CDR3 is TGCAGTGCTAGAGATACTAGGAGGGAGACCCAGTACTTC.

This clonotype has only a few counts. The rearrangement joins TRBV16 to TRBJ2-5, with 8 bases that match TRBD2. Germline CDR1 KGHSY, CDR2 FQNENV. With V trimmed by 2 bases and J by 2 bases, 4 bases remained unmatched. This CDR3 has 15 residues. As DNA, the CDR3 is TGTGCCAGCAGCCAAGTAGCGGGGCCTCAAGAGACCCAGTACTTC. It is translated as CASSQVAGPQETQYF.

Many counts were recorded for this clonotype. The rearrangement joins TRBV29-1 to TRBJ1-1, with D perhaps TRBD1 (6 bases). V shed 6 bases and J shed 1 base, with 9 bases lying between them. The CDR3 runs to 12 residues. Germline V gene data show CDR1 as SQVTM and CDR2 as ANQGSEA. The CDR3 DNA reads as TGCAGCGTAGCGACAGGGAACACTGAAGCTTTCTTT. This encodes CSVATGNTEAFF. The whole variable domain, remainder taken from reference TRBV29-1 and TRBJ1-1, is SAVISQKPSRDICQRGTSLTIQCQVDSQVTMMFWYRQQPGQSLTLIATANQGSEATYESGFVIDKFPISRPNLTFSTLTVSNMSPEDSSIYLCSVATGNTEAFFGQGTRLTVV.

This chain connects TRBV2 to TRBJ2-2; TRBD1 aligns across 8 bases. V gave up 3 bases and J gave up 7 bases; unmatched junction bases: 7. Germline CDR1 SNHLY, CDR2 FYNNEI. CDR3 length: 15 residues. CDR3 protein: CASSDWTGPNGELFF. The CDR3, as DNA: TGTGCCAGCAGTGACTGGACAGGGCCTAACGGGGAGCTGTTTTTT.

A few counts support this clonotype. V usage is TRBV5-4 and J usage is TRBJ2-7; D may be TRBD1 (5 bases). From germline, CDR1 is SGHNT and CDR2 YYREEE (reference sequence). The CDR3 is made up of 12 amino acids. V lost 4 bases and J 3 bases, leaving 8 bases between the germline ends. CDR3 residues: CASSIDSYEQYF. In nucleotides, the CDR3 is TGTGCCAGCAGCATCGACAGCTACGAGCAGTACTTC.

The rearrangement joins TRBV11-1 to TRBJ2-1; perhaps TRBD2 as D (5 bases). The germline V gene has CDR1 SGHAT and CDR2 FQDESV (reference sequence). The CDR3 length is 18 residues. V was trimmed by 7 bases and J by 3 bases, leaving 25 bases between them. The CDR3 DNA follows: TGTGCCAGCACCCCCGGCCCCCGGGGAGTAACCGTCTACAATGAGCAGTTCTTC. The encoded protein is CASTPGPRGVTVYNEQFF.

The chain joins TRBV6-5 to TRBJ2-1, with 10 bases aligning to TRBD2. The CDR3 is 15 residues long. Germline V gene data show CDR1 as MNHEY and CDR2 as SVGAGI. The V gene end was trimmed by 0 bases and the J gene end by 12 bases; junction bases not matched to a gene: 8. The CDR3 coding sequence is TGTGCCAGCAGTTACTCTACTAGCGGGGATTTCGGGCAGTTCTTC. Amino acids: CASSYSTSGDFGQFF.